Listed below are T cell receptor beta chains from one sample, sequenced in a study of CD8 T cells in ankylosing spondylitis. TCRdb fed the 5' RACE reads into MiXCR, producing one record per CDR3 protein. This sample carries 130,000 or so distinct CDR3 sequences, around 7% of them seen once, and the ten largest clones take more than 10%. Sequencing input: blood, either unsorted or a sorted T cell fraction (not recorded which). These receptors originate from a male donor with ankylosing spondylitis or in good health (not recorded which). The CDR3 runs from the conserved cysteine through the conserved F or W. The D gene is left open where the match is weak. Clone size is not always given. Where it is, it says once, few, many or a class for expanded clones.

TRBD2,NA,TRBV29-1,12,TRBJ2-3,TGCAGCGCACTAGCGTGGACAGATACGCAGTATTTT,CSALAWTDTQYF
NA,many,TRBV28,15,TRBJ1-4,TGTGCCAGCAGTTTATCGATCGCAACTAATGAAAAACTGTTTTTT,CASSLSIATNEKLFF
TRBD1,many,TRBV6-2/TRBV6-3,16,TRBJ1-5,TGTGCCAGCAGCGTTCAGGGGGACCTTAGCAATCAGCCCCAGCATTTT,CASSVQGDLSNQPQHF
TRBD2,many,TRBV5-1,18,TRBJ2-1,TGCGCCAGCAGCTTGGGACTAGCGGGGCGATCCTCCTACAATGAGCAGTTCTTC,CASSLGLAGRSSYNEQFF
NA,many,TRBV24-1,14,TRBJ2-2,TGTGCCACCAGGGGGTCCTTGGATACCGGGGAGCTGTTTTTT,CATRGSLDTGELFF
TRBD1,many,TRBV3-1,13,TRBJ1-3,TGTGCCAGCAGCCAGCTATCAGGGGGCACCATATATTTT,CASSQLSGGTIYF
NA,many,TRBV20-1,11,TRBJ2-1,TGCAGTGCTAGAGATTTGGCAGGGCAGTTCTTC,CSARDLAGQFF
TRBD1,many,TRBV12-3/TRBV12-4,15,TRBJ2-1,TGTGCCAGCAGTTTTACGGGACAGGGCTTTAATGAGCAGTTCTTC,CASSFTGQGFNEQFF
NA,many,TRBV28,14,TRBJ2-1,TGTGCCAGCAGCTCAGGACCCTTTCGGGATGAGCAGTTCTTC,CASSSGPFRDEQFF
NA,many,TRBV20-1,16,TRBJ2-7,TGCAGTGCTAGAGATAAATTAACTCATCCCGATGAGGAGCAGTACTTC,CSARDKLTHPDEEQYF
NA,many,TRBV20-1,12,TRBJ2-7,TGCAGTGCCCAGGGGAGGCAAAACGAGCAGTACTTC,CSAQGRQNEQYF
NA,NA,TRBV7-6,16,TRBJ2-3,TGTGCCAGCAGCTTTACCGGGACCACTCACACAGATACGCAGTATTTT,CASSFTGTTHTDTQYF
NA,few,TRBV5-1,15,TRBJ1-5,TGCGCCAGCAGCTTGGAGGGCAGGAAGGATCAGCCCCAGCATTTT,CASSLEGRKDQPQHF
NA,many,TRBV5-1,13,TRBJ1-2,TGCGCCAGCAGCTTGGACATTAACTATGGCTACACCTTC,CASSLDINYGYTF
NA,many,TRBV6-6,13,TRBJ2-3,TGTGCCAGCCGACAGCAACCCAAGGATACGCAGTATTTT,CASRQQPKDTQYF
TRBD2,many,TRBV15,15,TRBJ2-1,TGTGCCACCAGCGAACAGACTAGCGACTACAATGAGCAGTTCTTC,CATSEQTSDYNEQFF
TRBD1,many,TRBV20-1,13,TRBJ1-5,TGCAGTGCGGTCGACAGGGATAATCAGCCCCAGCATTTT,CSAVDRDNQPQHF
NA,many,TRBV12-3/TRBV12-4,15,TRBJ2-1,TGTGCCAGCAGTTTTGGTGAAGGCTTATACAATGAGCAGTTCTTC,CASSFGEGLYNEQFF
TRBD1,many,TRBV12-3/TRBV12-4,15,TRBJ1-6,TGTGCCAGCAGTTTAAGGACAGGGGGGAATTCACCCCTCCACTTT,CASSLRTGGNSPLHF
NA,many,TRBV10-3,15,TRBJ1-3,TGTGCCCTCCGGGACCTTTCTGTCCCTGGAAACACCATATATTTT,CALRDLSVPGNTIYF
TRBD1,NA,TRBV20-1,15,TRBJ2-7,TGCAGTGCTAGCCAGGAGGGACAGGGACTGTATGAGCAGTACTTC,CSASQEGQGLYEQYF
NA,many,TRBV12-3/TRBV12-4,15,TRBJ1-2,TGTGCCAGCAGTTCCCCCGGGGAGGGGATCTATGGCTACACCTTC,CASSSPGEGIYGYTF
NA,many,TRBV5-1,14,TRBJ2-7,TGCGCCAGCAGCTTGGACGGGGGCACCTACGAGCAGTACTTC,CASSLDGGTYEQYF
TRBD1,many,TRBV5-1,16,TRBJ1-2,TGCGCCAGCAGCTTCCAGTCAGGGACAGTATCGGGTGGCTACACCTTC,CASSFQSGTVSGGYTF
NA,many,TRBV14,12,TRBJ2-1,TGTGCCAGCAGCCCGAAGGGTTCTGAGCAGTTCTTC,CASSPKGSEQFF
NA,many,TRBV12-3/TRBV12-4,15,TRBJ2-2,TGTGCCAGCAGTTTACCTAGGCTGAACACCGGGGAGCTGTTTTTT,CASSLPRLNTGELFF
NA,many,TRBV5-1,14,TRBJ1-2,TGCGCCAGCACCTTGGTTGGCGCGGAGGTTGGCTACACCTTC,CASTLVGAEVGYTF
TRBD2,NA,TRBV7-2,15,TRBJ2-7,TGTGCCAGCAGCGTGAGCGGGATGGGGTACTACGAGCAGTACTTC,CASSVSGMGYYEQYF
NA,many,TRBV5-1,15,TRBJ2-5,TGCGCCAGCAGCTTGGCTGATCCAGGGCAAGAGACCCAGTACTTC,CASSLADPGQETQYF
NA,many,TRBV5-1,18,TRBJ2-2,TGCGCCAGCAGCTTACAACCGGACAGTTCCGCGAACACCGGGGAGCTGTTTTTT,CASSLQPDSSANTGELFF